A selection of T cell receptor beta chains follows, all from one sample in a study of T cells after yellow fever vaccination. MiXCR, run by TCRdb on the 5' RACE reads, gives a single entry per CDR3 protein. The sample lists a few hundred thousand distinct CDR3 sequences; around 4% were seen once. Sequencing was performed on PBMCs, taken on the day of the yellow fever booster vaccination. These receptors all come from a man between 18 and 35 years old who received the YFV17D yellow fever vaccine. Each CDR3 is given with its conserved first and last residue. Fields, in order: J gene, clone size, D gene, V gene, CDR3 DNA, CDR3 protein. The D gene is left open where the match is weak. Clone size is given for some rows only: seen once, a few or many times, or a class if the clone is expanded.

TRBJ2-3 | many | . | TRBV29-1 | TGCAGCGTTCCCCGACAGAAAAACACAGATACGCAGTATTTT | CSVPRQKNTDTQYF
TRBJ2-3 | . | TRBD2 | TRBV4-3 | TGCGCCAGCAGCCAAGTTGTTTGGCTAGCGGGGGGAGATACGCAGTATTTT | CASSQVVWLAGGDTQYF
TRBJ1-1 | few | TRBD1 | TRBV14 | TGTGCCAGCAGCCCTTGGACAGGGGGGACCACTGAAGCTTTCTTT | CASSPWTGGTTEAFF
TRBJ2-3 | many | . | TRBV29-1 | TGCAGCGTTGCACAGATTCACTTTCTAAGCACAGATACGCAGTATTTT | CSVAQIHFLSTDTQYF
TRBJ2-1 | . | TRBD2 | TRBV4-2 | TGTGCCAGCAGCCAACTTACACTAGCGGAGAACAATGAGCAGTTCTTC | CASSQLTLAENNEQFF
TRBJ2-5 | . | TRBD2 | TRBV5-1 | TGCGCCAGCAGTTCCCTAGCGGGGGCCGGGGAGACCCAGTACTTC | CASSSLAGAGETQYF
TRBJ2-3 | many | . | TRBV5-1 | TGCGCCAGCAGCTTGGGGGCCCGGGGCGACACGCAGTATTTT | CASSLGARGDTQYF
TRBJ2-3 | many | . | TRBV27 | TGTGCCAGCAGTTTATTTTCTAGCAGGCCGAACACAGATACGCAGTATTTT | CASSLFSSRPNTDTQYF
TRBJ2-3 | few | . | TRBV6-5 | TGTGCCAGCAGAAAGACAGGCTGGGATACGCAGTATTTT | CASRKTGWDTQYF
TRBJ1-3 | . | . | TRBV5-1 | TGCGCCAGCAGCTTGCAGGGCAGCCCTTATTCTGGAAACACCATATATTTT | CASSLQGSPYSGNTIYF
TRBJ2-3 | many | TRBD2 | TRBV5-4 | TGTGCCAGCAGCCAGGGACTAGCGGGGCCCCCAGATACGCAGTATTTT | CASSQGLAGPPDTQYF
TRBJ1-5 | few | . | TRBV23-1 | TGCGCCAGCTTTAGGAAGCAGCCCCAGCATTTT | CASFRKQPQHF
TRBJ2-3 | few | TRBD1 | TRBV10-3 | TGTGCCATCAGACAGGGGCCAGAGGCCACAGATACGCAGTATTTT | CAIRQGPEATDTQYF
TRBJ2-5 | many | . | TRBV4-3 | TGCGCCAGCAGCCAAAAGAAAGCGGTAGGAGAGACCCAGTACTTC | CASSQKKAVGETQYF
TRBJ1-5 | . | . | TRBV28 | TGTGCCAGCAGGCGACAGAGTAGCAATCAGCATCAGCATTTT | CASRRQSSNQHQHF
TRBJ2-5 | . | TRBD1 | TRBV7-6 | TGTGCCAGCAGCTTAGCTTTGGAGACAGGGGTGCAGACCCAGTACTTC | CASSLALETGVQTQYF
TRBJ1-1 | . | . | TRBV7-9 | TGTGCCAGCAGCTTAATCTCGGTCGACACTGAAGCTTTCTTT | CASSLISVDTEAFF
TRBJ2-5 | many | . | TRBV5-1 | TGCGCCAGCAGCCAGCCCGAAGAGACCCAGTACTTC | CASSQPEETQYF
TRBJ2-1 | many | . | TRBV20-1 | TGCAGTGCTAGAGATGTCGCGACAACCCGAGGGGATGAGCAGTTCTTC | CSARDVATTRGDEQFF
TRBJ2-1 | few | . | TRBV19 | TGTGCCAGTAGTCTCCCCCTGGGCAATGAGCAGTTCTTC | CASSLPLGNEQFF
TRBJ2-3 | many | . | TRBV7-2 | TGTGCCAGCAGGATGGCCCCCGGCGCAGATACGCAGTATTTT | CASRMAPGADTQYF
TRBJ1-1 | many | . | TRBV6-5 | TGTGCCAGCAGTTACTTGCGGGGCCAGGGGACTGAAGCTTTCTTT | CASSYLRGQGTEAFF
TRBJ2-5 | many | . | TRBV6-5 | TGTGCCAGCCAGGGGAGGTGGGAGACCCAGTACTTC | CASQGRWETQYF
TRBJ2-1 | few | . | TRBV20-1 | TGCAGTGCTGAAGGAGGGGGGTCCTACAATGAGCAGTTCTTC | CSAEGGGSYNEQFF
TRBJ2-5 | many | . | TRBV11-2 | TGTGCCAGCAGACTAGGGGGGCCTGGAGAGACCCAGTACTTC | CASRLGGPGETQYF
TRBJ1-5 | . | . | TRBV10-3 | TGTGCCACGAGACAGGTCGGTCAGCCCCAGCATTTT | CATRQVGQPQHF
TRBJ1-1 | . | . | TRBV3-1 | TGTGCCAGCAGCCATGAGGGAGCGACAGCCAGGACCCTGTCTGAAGCTTTCTTT | CASSHEGATARTLSEAFF